The 23 T cell receptor beta chains below all came from one sample that was sequenced in a study of control samples from healthy donors and cancer patients (dated by TCRdb to the early 2020s). Library construction relied on the immunoSEQ multiplex PCR assay. Held by TCRdb, this immuneACCESS table contains in-frame sequences only and omits some clones. Under half of the omission traces to an unresolved V gene where checked; the cause of the rest is unknown. The sample has 120,000 or so clones on record, roughly 95% of them singletons. 3.6% of the sample rests with the top ten. The sequenced material came from blood. These receptor sequences come from a man aged 30 to 39 in good health.

J is TRBJ1-2 and V is TRBV6-5, with TRBD1 matching 7 bases. From germline, CDR1 is MNHEY and CDR2 SVGAGI. This CDR3 spans 13 amino acids. The V gene end was trimmed by 2 bases and the J gene end by 8 bases; junction bases not matched to a gene: 5. This CDR3 reads CASSYNRGGGYTF. The DNA for the CDR3 is TGTGCCAGCAGTTACAACAGGGGAGGAGGCTACACCTTC.

The chain employs TRBV9 and TRBJ2-2, with TRBD1 as a possible D gene (5 bases). The germline V gene has CDR1 SGDLS and CDR2 YYNGEE. Trimming removed 4 bases at V and 1 base at J, with 17 bases between. The CDR3 runs 17 residues. CDR3 in DNA: TGTGCCAGCAGCCCCAAGGATGCAGGGCTGAACACCGGGGAGCTGTTTTTT. This encodes CASSPKDAGLNTGELFF. Full variable domain (missing parts from reference TRBV9 and TRBJ2-2): DSGVTQTPKHLITATGQRVTLRCSPRSGDLSVYWYQQSLDQGLQFLIQYYNGEERAKGNILERFSAQQFPDLHSELNLSSLELGDSALYFCASSPKDAGLNTGELFFGEGSRLTVL.

The J gene is TRBJ1-6, the V gene TRBV2; tentatively, D is TRBD1 (5 bases). Germline-derived CDR1 and CDR2 are SNHLY and FYNNEI. V was pared by 4 bases and J by 7 bases, with 14 bases between. The CDR3 spans 15 residues. DNA for the CDR3: TGTGCCAGCAGTGGGCAGGGAACCTTCAATTCACCCCTCCACTTT. It yields the protein CASSGQGTFNSPLHF.

The count of this clone is one. This chain connects TRBV3-1 (or the pseudogene TRBV3-2) to TRBJ1-1; D may be TRBD1 (6 bases). The CDR3 runs to 17 residues. Germline CDR1 reads LGHDT; CDR2 reads YNNKEL (reference sequence). V lost 0 bases, J lost 0 bases, and 14 bases lay in between. CDR3 region: CASSQDRRTVLNTEAFF. The CDR3 coding sequence is TGTGCCAGCAGCCAAGATAGGCGGACAGTCTTGAACACTGAAGCTTTCTTT.

V usage is TRBV6-2 or TRBV6-3 and J usage is TRBJ1-2, with 9 bases that match TRBD1. V lost 5 bases to trimming and J lost 2 bases; unmatched junction nucleotides: 3. The V gene's germline CDR1 is MNHEY and CDR2 SVGEGT. The CDR3 is 14 residues long. The CDR3 loop reads CASSPGQGNYGYTF. The CDR3 region has the DNA TGTGCCAGCAGTCCGGGACAGGGCAACTATGGCTACACCTTC.

The rearrangement uses TRBV7-9 and TRBJ1-5; D may be TRBD1 (6 bases). V was trimmed by 6 bases and J by 10 bases, leaving 19 bases between them. Germline V gene sequence: CDR1 SEHNR, CDR2 FQNEAQ (reference sequence). This CDR3 has 14 residues. The CDR3 sequence: CASSLGGGTDPQHF. CDR3 sequence (DNA): TGTGCCAGCAGTCTAGGAGGGGGGACGGATCCCCAGCATTTT.

The J gene is TRBJ1-2, the V gene TRBV10-1; D is undetermined. Trimming pared 2 bases from V and 8 bases from J, leaving 18 bases between. This CDR3 contains 15 residues. The V gene's germline CDR1 is WNHNN and CDR2 SYGVQD (reference sequence). The CDR3 nucleotides read TGCGCCAGCAGTGAGAAGGTCGGATCCTGGGAGGGCTACACCTTC. Protein: CASSEKVGSWEGYTF.

The chain recombines TRBV29-1 with TRBJ1-1; a weak D match, TRBD1 (5 bases). In germline, CDR1 is SQVTM, CDR2 ANQGSEA. The CDR3 spans 11 residues. V lost 6 bases, J lost 8 bases, and 13 bases lay in between. Written as DNA, the CDR3 is TGCAGCGTCGCCAGAGCAGGGGAAGCTTTCTTT. Its protein is CSVARAGEAFF.

This sequence joins TRBV6-5 and TRBJ1-6, with no clear D. Trimming cost V 6 bases and J 10 bases, with 13 bases left between them. The CDR3 sequence is 13 residues long. In germline, CDR1 is MNHEY, CDR2 SVGAGI. The CDR3 protein is CASSGEGISPLHF. The CDR3 DNA reads as TGTGCCAGCAGCGGAGAGGGAATCTCACCCCTCCACTTT.

In this sample, this clone turned up once. The chain carries TRBV10-3 and TRBJ1-1, with a tentative D call TRBD1 (6 bases). The germline V gene has CDR1 ENHRY and CDR2 SYGVKD. The CDR3 totals 13 residues. V was pared by 4 bases and J by 1 base, with 7 bases between. This chain's CDR3 is CAISGGQNTEAFF. The CDR3 DNA sequence: TGTGCCATCAGTGGGGGACAGAACACTGAAGCTTTCTTT.

The genes are TRBV11-3 and TRBJ2-7; D remains ambiguous. This CDR3 region has 13 residues. The ends were cut back, 0 bases at V and 2 bases at J, with 5 bases in the middle. Germline-derived CDR1 and CDR2 are SGHNT and YENEEA. The DNA for the CDR3 is TGTGCCAGCAGCTTAGAGGGCACCTACGAGCAGTACTTC. Protein product: CASSLEGTYEQYF.

CDR3 DNA sequence: TGCGCCAGCAGCCAAGATGGGGGGACAGGCGCGGTATGGGCTGAAGCTTTCTTT. Amino acid sequence: CASSQDGGTGAVWAEAFF. J is TRBJ1-1 and V is TRBV4-1, with 8 nucleotides matching TRBD1. This CDR3 has 18 residues. V lost 0 bases and J lost 6; bases outside the gene matches: 15. Germline CDR1 MGHRA, CDR2 YSYEKL.

The chain employs TRBV6-1 and TRBJ1-5; D is ambiguous. V lost 3 bases to trimming and J lost 0 bases, with 9 bases between them. This CDR3 has 15 amino acids. Germline CDR1 reads MNHNS; CDR2 reads SASEGT. The CDR3 nucleotides read TGTGCCAGCAGTGAGTGGGGTGTTAGCAATCAGCCCCAGCATTTT. Translated: CASSEWGVSNQPQHF.

This chain links TRBV12-3 or TRBV12-4 with TRBJ1-5; no firm D call. The CDR3 has 13 residues. The germline V and J ends were trimmed by 6 bases and 3 bases, with 9 bases remaining between them. The CDR3 region has the DNA TGTGCCAGCAGCCCAGGCCTCAATCAGCCCCAGCATTTT. Amino acid sequence: CASSPGLNQPQHF.

CDR3 sequence (DNA): TGTGCCAGCAGTAAATCCCGGACTAATGAAAAACTGTTTTTT. Protein: CASSKSRTNEKLFF. The genes are TRBV7-8 and TRBJ1-4; no clear D gene. The ends were cut back, 6 bases at V and 2 bases at J, with 10 bases in the middle. Per the germline V gene, CDR1 is SGHVS and CDR2 is FQNEAQ. CDR3 length equals 14 residues.

The V call is TRBV28, the J call TRBJ2-7, with 9 bases matching TRBD1. V was clipped by 8 bases and J by 3 bases; unmatched bases: 14. This CDR3 spans 16 amino acids. In germline, CDR1 is MDHEN, CDR2 SYDVKM. The CDR3 DNA sequence: TGTGCCAGCTTCAACCCTTACGACAGGGGGGGCTACGAGCAGTACTTC. Amino acids: CASFNPYDRGGYEQYF.

The chain uses TRBV10-3 and TRBJ1-5; the D is unclear. Germline CDR1 is ENHRY and CDR2 is SYGVKD. The CDR3 is made up of 14 amino acids. V lost 4 bases, J lost 4 bases, and 11 bases lay in between. The DNA of the CDR3 is TGTGCCATCAGTGCCAGTTACGGAAATCAGCCCCAGCATTTT. This gives the protein CAISASYGNQPQHF.

J is TRBJ2-1 and V is TRBV6-2 or TRBV6-3; D gene uncertain. This CDR3 comprises 17 residues. Germline lookup yields CDR1 MNHEY and CDR2 SVGEGT. Trimming pared 2 bases from V and 1 base from J, leaving 15 bases between. CDR3 loop: CASSYGPQLGSYNEQFF. CDR3 coding DNA: TGTGCCAGCAGTTACGGGCCTCAATTGGGATCCTACAATGAGCAGTTCTTC.

The gene calls are TRBV3-1 (or the pseudogene TRBV3-2) and TRBJ1-1; possible D gene TRBD1, 6 bases. This CDR3 spans 15 amino acids. V lost 5 bases, J lost 5 bases, and 18 bases lay in between. In germline, CDR1 is LGHDT, CDR2 YNNKEL (reference sequence). The CDR3 sequence: CASSSRQVTGTEAFF. CDR3 coding DNA: TGTGCCAGCAGCTCTAGACAGGTTACGGGGACTGAAGCTTTCTTT.

The chain employs TRBV7-2 and TRBJ1-2, with TRBD1 identical over 7 bases. The V and J ends lost 5 bases and 6 bases, in that order; junction bases with no gene match: 12. The germline CDR1 and CDR2 sequences are SGHTA and FQGNSA. The CDR3 length is 15 residues. This CDR3 is CASSTQTGQNDGYTF. The DNA for the CDR3 is TGTGCCAGCAGCACCCAGACGGGACAGAATGATGGCTACACCTTC.

The rearrangement joins TRBV5-1 to TRBJ2-1, with D maybe TRBD2 (5 bases). The ends were cut back, 2 bases at V and 6 bases at J, with 9 bases in the middle. Looked up from germline, CDR1 is SGHRS and CDR2 is YFSETQ. This CDR3 region has 13 residues. Written as DNA, the CDR3 is TGCGCCAGCAGCTTTAATAGCGCCAATGAGCAGTTCTTC. Translating gives CASSFNSANEQFF.

V and J are TRBV23-1 and TRBJ1-1; D is perhaps TRBD1 (5 bases). TRBV23-1 is known as an ORF, though its function is uncertain. The CDR3 spans 18 residues. With 0 bases removed from V and 2 bases from J, the gap between germline ends came to 19 bases. The CDR3 region has the DNA TGCGCCAGCAGTCAATCGTGGCAGGGTACCCTTACCAACACTGAAGCTTTCTTT. It translates to CASSQSWQGTLTNTEAFF.

The gene calls are TRBV29-1 and TRBJ1-5; the match to TRBD1 covers 7 bases. V gave up 5 bases and J gave up 6 bases; unmatched junction bases: 10. In germline, CDR1 is SQVTM, CDR2 ANQGSEA. The CDR3 loop spans 14 amino acids. CDR3 residues: CSVSQGTGGQPQHF. As DNA, the CDR3 is TGCAGCGTTTCACAGGGGACTGGAGGTCAGCCCCAGCATTTT.